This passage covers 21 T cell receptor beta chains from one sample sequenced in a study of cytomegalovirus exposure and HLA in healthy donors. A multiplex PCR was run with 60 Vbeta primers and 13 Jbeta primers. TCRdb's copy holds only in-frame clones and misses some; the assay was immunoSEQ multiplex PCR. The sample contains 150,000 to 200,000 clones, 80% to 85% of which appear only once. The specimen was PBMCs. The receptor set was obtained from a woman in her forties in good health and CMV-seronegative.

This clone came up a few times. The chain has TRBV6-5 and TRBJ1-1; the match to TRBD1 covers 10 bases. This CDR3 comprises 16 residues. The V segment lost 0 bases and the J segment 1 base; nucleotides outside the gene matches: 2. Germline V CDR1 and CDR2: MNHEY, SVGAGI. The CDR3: CASSYSRDRGNTEAFF. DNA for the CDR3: TGTGCCAGCAGTTACTCGAGGGACAGGGGGAACACTGAAGCTTTCTTT.

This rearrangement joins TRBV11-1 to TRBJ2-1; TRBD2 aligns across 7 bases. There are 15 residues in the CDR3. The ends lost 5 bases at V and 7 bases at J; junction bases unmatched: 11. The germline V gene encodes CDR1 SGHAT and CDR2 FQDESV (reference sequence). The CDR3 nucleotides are TGTGCCAGCAGCGCCCCTCTAGCGGAGGGTAATGAGCAGTTCTTC. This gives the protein CASSAPLAEGNEQFF. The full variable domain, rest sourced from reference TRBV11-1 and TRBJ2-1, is EAEVAQSPRYKITEKSQAVAFWCDPISGHATLYWYRQILGQGPELLVQFQDESVVDDSQLPKDRFSAERLKGVDSTLKIQPAELGDSAMYLCASSAPLAEGNEQFFGPGTRLTVL.

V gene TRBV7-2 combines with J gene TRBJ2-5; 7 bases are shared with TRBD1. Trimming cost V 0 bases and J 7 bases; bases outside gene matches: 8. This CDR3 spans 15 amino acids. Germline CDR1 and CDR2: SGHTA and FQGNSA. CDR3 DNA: TGTGCCAGCAGCTTAGCGGGACAGCGGACGGGGACCCAGTACTTC. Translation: CASSLAGQRTGTQYF.

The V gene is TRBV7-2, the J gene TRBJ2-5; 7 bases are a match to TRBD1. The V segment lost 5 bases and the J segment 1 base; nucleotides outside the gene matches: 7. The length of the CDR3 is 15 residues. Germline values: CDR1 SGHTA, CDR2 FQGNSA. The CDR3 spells CASSKQGNLQETQYF. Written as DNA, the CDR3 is TGTGCCAGCAGCAAACAGGGGAACCTCCAAGAGACCCAGTACTTC.

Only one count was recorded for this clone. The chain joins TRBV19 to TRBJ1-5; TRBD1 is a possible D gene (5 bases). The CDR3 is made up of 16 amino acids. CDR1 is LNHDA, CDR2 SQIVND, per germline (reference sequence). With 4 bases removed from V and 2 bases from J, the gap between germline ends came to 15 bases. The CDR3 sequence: CASSRGGAGGNQPQHF. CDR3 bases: TGTGCCAGTAGTAGGGGAGGGGCTGGGGGCAATCAGCCCCAGCATTTT.

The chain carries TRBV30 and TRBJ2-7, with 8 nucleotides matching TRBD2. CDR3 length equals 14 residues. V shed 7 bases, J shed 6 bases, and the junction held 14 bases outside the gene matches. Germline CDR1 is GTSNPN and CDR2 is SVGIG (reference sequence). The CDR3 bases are TGTGCCTCATCCCTCCCGAGCGGGAGTACCGAGCAGTACTTC. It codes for CASSLPSGSTEQYF.

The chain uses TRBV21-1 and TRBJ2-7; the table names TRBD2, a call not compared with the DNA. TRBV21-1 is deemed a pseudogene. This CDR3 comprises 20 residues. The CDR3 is CASSKALLAGGSLTGYEQYV. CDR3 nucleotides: TGTGCCAGCAGCAAAGCGCTTTTAGCGGGAGGATCTCTTACGGGCTACGAGCAGTACGTC.

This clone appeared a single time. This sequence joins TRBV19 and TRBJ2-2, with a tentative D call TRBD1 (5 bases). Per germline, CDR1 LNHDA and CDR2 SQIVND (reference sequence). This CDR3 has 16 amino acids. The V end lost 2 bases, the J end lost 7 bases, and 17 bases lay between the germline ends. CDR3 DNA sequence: TGTGCCAGTAGTATAAGTAAGGGGATGACGGGCGGGGAGCTGTTTTTT. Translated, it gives CASSISKGMTGGELFF.

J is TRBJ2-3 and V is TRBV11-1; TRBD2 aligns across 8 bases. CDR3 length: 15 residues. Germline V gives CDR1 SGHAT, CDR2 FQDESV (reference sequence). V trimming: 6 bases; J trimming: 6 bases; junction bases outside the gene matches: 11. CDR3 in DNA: TGTGCCAGCAGAGACATGGGACTAGTGGTGGATACGCAGTATTTT. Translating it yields CASRDMGLVVDTQYF. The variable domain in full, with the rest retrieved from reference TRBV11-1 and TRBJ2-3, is EAEVAQSPRYKITEKSQAVAFWCDPISGHATLYWYRQILGQGPELLVQFQDESVVDDSQLPKDRFSAERLKGVDSTLKIQPAELGDSAMYLCASRDMGLVVDTQYFGPGTRLTVL.

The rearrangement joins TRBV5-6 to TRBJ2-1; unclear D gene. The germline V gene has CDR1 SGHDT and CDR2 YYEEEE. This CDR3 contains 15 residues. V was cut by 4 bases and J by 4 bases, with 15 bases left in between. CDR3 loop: CASSLLQLNYNEQFF. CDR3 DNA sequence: TGTGCCAGCAGCCTGCTGCAGTTAAATTACAATGAGCAGTTCTTC.

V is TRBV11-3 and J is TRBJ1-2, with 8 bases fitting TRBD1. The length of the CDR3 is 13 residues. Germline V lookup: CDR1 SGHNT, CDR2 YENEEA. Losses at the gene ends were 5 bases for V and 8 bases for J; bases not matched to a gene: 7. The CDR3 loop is CASSPGQGVGYTF. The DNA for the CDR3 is TGTGCCAGCAGCCCCGGACAGGGTGTCGGCTACACCTTC.

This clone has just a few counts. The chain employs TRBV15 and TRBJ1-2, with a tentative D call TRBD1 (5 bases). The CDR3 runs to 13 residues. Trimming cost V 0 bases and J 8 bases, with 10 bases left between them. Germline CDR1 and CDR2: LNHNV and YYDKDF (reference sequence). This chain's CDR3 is CATSRDKGLGYTF. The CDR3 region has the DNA TGTGCCACCAGCAGAGATAAGGGACTAGGCTACACCTTC. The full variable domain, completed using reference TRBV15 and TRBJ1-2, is DAMVIQNPRYQVTQFGKPVTLSCSQTLNHNVMYWYQQKSSQAPKLLFHYYDKDFNNEADTPDNFQSRRPNTSFCFLDIRSPGLGDTAMYLCATSRDKGLGYTFGSGTRLTVV.

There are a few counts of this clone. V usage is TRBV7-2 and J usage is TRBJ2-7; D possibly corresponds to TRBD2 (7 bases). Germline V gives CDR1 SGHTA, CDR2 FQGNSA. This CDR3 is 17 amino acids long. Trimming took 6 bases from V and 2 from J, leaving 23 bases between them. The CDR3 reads CASSSTRAGGLPYEQYF. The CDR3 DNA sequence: TGTGCCAGCAGTTCCACAAGGGCCGGGGGGCTACCCTACGAGCAGTACTTC.

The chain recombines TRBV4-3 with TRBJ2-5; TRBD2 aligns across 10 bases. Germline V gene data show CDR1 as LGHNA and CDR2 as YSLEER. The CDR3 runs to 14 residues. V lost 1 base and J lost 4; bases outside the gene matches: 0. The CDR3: CASSQVAGGETQYF. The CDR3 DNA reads TGCGCCAGCAGCCAAGTAGCGGGAGGAGAGACCCAGTACTTC.

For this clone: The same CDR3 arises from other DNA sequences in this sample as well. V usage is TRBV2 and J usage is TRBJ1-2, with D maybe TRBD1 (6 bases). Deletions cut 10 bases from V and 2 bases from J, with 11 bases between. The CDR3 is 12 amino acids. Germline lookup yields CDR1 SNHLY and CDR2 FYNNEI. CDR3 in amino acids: CATSGQNYGYTF. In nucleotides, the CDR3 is TGTGCCACTAGCGGACAGAACTATGGCTACACCTTC.

The CDR3 region is CASGLGTGSEEKLFF. DNA of the CDR3: TGTGCTAGTGGTTTGGGGACAGGGTCCGAAGAAAAACTGTTTTTT. The J gene is TRBJ1-4, the V gene TRBV12-5; 8 nucleotides align to TRBD1. The CDR3 covers 15 residues. Germline assignment: CDR1 LGHNT and CDR2 FRNRAP. J lost 8 bases, V lost 1 base, and 6 bases had no gene match. The variable domain in full, completed from reference TRBV12-5 and TRBJ1-4, reads DARVTQTPRHKVTEMGQEVTMRCQPILGHNTVFWYRQTMMQGLELLAYFRNRAPLDDSGMPKDRFSAEMPDATLATLKIQPSEPRDSAVYFCASGLGTGSEEKLFFGSGTQLSVL.

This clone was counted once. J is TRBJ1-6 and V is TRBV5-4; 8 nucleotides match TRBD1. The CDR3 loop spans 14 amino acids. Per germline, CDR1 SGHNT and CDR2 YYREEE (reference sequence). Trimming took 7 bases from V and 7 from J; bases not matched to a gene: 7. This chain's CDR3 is CASRTGIGNSPLHF. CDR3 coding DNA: TGTGCCAGCCGGACAGGGATTGGAAATTCACCCCTCCACTTT.

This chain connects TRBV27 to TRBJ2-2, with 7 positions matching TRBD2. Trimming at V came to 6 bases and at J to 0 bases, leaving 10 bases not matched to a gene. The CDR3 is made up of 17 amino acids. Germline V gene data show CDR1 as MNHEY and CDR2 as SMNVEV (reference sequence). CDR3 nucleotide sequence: TGTGCCAGCAGCCCAACCCCCGCGGGGGCGAACACCGGGGAGCTGTTTTTT. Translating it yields CASSPTPAGANTGELFF.

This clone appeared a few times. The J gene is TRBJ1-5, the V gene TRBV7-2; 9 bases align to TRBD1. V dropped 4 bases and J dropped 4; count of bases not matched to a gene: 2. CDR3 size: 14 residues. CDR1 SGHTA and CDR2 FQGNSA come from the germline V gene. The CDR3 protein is CASSWGQGNQPQHF. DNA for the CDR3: TGTGCCAGCAGCTGGGGACAGGGAAATCAGCCCCAGCATTTT. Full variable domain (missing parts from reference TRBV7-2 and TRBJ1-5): GAGVSQSPSNKVTEKGKDVELRCDPISGHTALYWYRQSLGQGLEFLIYFQGNSAPDKSGLPSDRFSAERTGGSVSTLTIQRTQQEDSAVYLCASSWGQGNQPQHFGDGTRLSIL.

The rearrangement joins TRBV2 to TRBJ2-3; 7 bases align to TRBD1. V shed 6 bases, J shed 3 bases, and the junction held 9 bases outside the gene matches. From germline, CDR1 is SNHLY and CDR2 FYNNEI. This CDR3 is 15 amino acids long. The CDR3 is CASRSGTANTDTQYF. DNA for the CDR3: TGTGCCAGCAGATCAGGGACAGCGAATACAGATACGCAGTATTTT.

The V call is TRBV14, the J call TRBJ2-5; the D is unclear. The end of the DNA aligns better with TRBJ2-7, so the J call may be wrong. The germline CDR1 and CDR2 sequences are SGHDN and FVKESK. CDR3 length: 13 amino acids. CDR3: CASSPPAVYEQYF. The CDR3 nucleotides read TGTGCCAGCAGCCCCCCCGCCGTCTACGAGCAGTACTTC.